This T cell receptor beta chain derives from a study of blood T cells in healthy people across ages. Study in general: Per every two T cells, about one barcoded beta molecule was captured by template switching. General observations from the study: A conclusive naive versus antigen-experienced comparison was prevented by the unsorted PBMCs.

It was with a sample-barcoded 5' primer and a J-beta primer mix that a second PCR of roughly 6 to 12 cycles was run. Every cDNA molecule bore a tag from a template-switch adaptor containing 12 random nucleotides. TCRdb independently ran MiXCR on the 5' RACE reads; one entry per CDR3 protein. Among 1,300,000 or so distinct CDR3 sequences listed, 45% to 70% were seen once. Looked up from germline, CDR1 is MNHEY and CDR2 is SVGEGT. Trimming removed 2 bases from V and 1 base from J; junction bases left unmatched: 14. The CDR3 contains 20 residues. Ten milliliters was the volume of peripheral blood drawn from each donor. A word on this clonotype: Its cognate antigen is unknown.

Sequenced sample: blood. V usage is TRBV6-2 or TRBV6-3 and J usage is TRBJ2-3; 11 bases agree with TRBD2. This TCR was sampled from a man between 18 and 29 years old in good health. The CDR3 reads CASSYPSTSGTLGGTDTQYF. As DNA, the CDR3 is TGTGCCAGCAGTTACCCCTCGACTAGCGGGACGCTGGGGGGCACAGATACGCAGTATTTT.